This TCR beta chain is drawn from a study of shared clonotypes between healthy human individuals. Measured with immunoSEQ multiplex PCR; TCRdb has only the in-frame clones, and not every one. This sample carries about 1 million clones, 65% to 75% of them seen once, and the ten largest clones take about 1.5%. Germline loops: CDR1 WSHSY, CDR2 SAAADI. This CDR3 has 15 residues. The V end was cut by 3 bases, the J end by 0 bases, with 8 bases between. The chain recombines TRBV10-2 with TRBJ2-2; D ambiguous. This sequence was found in a man aged 18 to 29 in good health. The sample taken for sequencing was memory CD4+ T cells sorted from blood. Subset of the sample: CD45RA-negative fraction. CDR3 bases: TGCGCCAGCAGTGACCCCGGAACGAACACCGGGGAGCTGTTTTTT. It specifies CASSDPGTNTGELFF.